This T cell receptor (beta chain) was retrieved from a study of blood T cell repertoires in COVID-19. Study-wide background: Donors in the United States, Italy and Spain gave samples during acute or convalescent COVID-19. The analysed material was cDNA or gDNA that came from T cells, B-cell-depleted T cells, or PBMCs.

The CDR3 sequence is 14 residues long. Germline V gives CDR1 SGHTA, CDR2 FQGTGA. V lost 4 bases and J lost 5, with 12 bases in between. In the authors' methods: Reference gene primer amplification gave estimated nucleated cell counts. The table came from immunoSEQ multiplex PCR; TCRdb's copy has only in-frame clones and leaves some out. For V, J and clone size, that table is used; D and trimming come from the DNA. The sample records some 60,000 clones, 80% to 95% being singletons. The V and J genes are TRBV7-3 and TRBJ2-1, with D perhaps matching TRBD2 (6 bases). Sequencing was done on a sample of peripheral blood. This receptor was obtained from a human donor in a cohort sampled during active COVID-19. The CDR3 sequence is CASSSSGVNNEQFF. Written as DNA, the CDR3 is TGTGCCAGCAGCTCCTCGGGGGTTAACAATGAGCAGTTCTTC.